These 13 T cell receptor beta chains came from one sample sequenced in a study of blood T cell repertoires in COVID-19. Sequencing used immunoSEQ multiplex PCR; TCRdb keeps in-frame clones, though not all of them. The data contain 150,000 to 200,000 clones, around four fifths of them singletons. Sequenced: peripheral blood. Receptors originate from a woman in her sixties or seventies with COVID-19, enrolled during active disease.

The chain couples TRBV7-3 to TRBJ1-1, with TRBD1 as a possible D gene (6 bases). Germline assignment: CDR1 SGHTA and CDR2 FQGTGA. Trimming removed 5 bases from V and 3 bases from J, with 13 bases in between. The CDR3 totals 14 residues. The CDR3 protein is CASSPSAGDTEAFF. The CDR3 DNA follows: TGTGCCAGCAGCCCGAGCGCAGGGGACACTGAAGCTTTCTTT.

The chain combines TRBV28 with TRBJ2-3, with 8 positions matching TRBD2. Germline CDR1 and CDR2: MDHEN and SYDVKM. V lost 6 bases, J lost 5 bases, and 7 bases stayed unmatched. This CDR3 is built from 14 residues. The CDR3 region is CASSPKREIDTQYF. CDR3 DNA: TGTGCCAGCAGCCCCAAGCGGGAGATAGATACGCAGTATTTT.

The genes are TRBV19 and TRBJ2-2; 9 positions agree with TRBD2. Looked up from germline, CDR1 is LNHDA and CDR2 is SQIVND (reference sequence). After removal of 3 bases from V and 1 base from J, the junction contained 0 bases not matched to a gene. This CDR3 has 15 amino acids. This CDR3 reads CASSISGGNTGELFF. The CDR3 coding sequence is TGTGCCAGTAGTATTAGCGGGGGGAACACCGGGGAGCTGTTTTTT.

This clone was observed a few times. This rearrangement joins TRBV3-1 (or the pseudogene TRBV3-2) to TRBJ1-6, with 7 bases lining up with TRBD1. The CDR3 is made up of 13 amino acids. CDR1 is LGHDT, CDR2 YNNKEL, per germline (reference sequence). With 8 bases clipped from V and 4 bases from J, the junction kept 2 bases outside the gene matches. CDR3: CASAGQYNSPLHF. DNA for the CDR3: TGTGCCAGCGCGGGACAGTATAATTCACCCCTCCACTTT.

J is TRBJ1-5 and V is TRBV28, with 8 bases that match TRBD1. V trimming: 5 bases; J trimming: 10 bases; junction bases outside the gene matches: 16. The CDR3 consists of 16 residues. Germline CDR1 and CDR2: MDHEN and SYDVKM. CDR3 sequence reads: CASSPSLGTGGFPQHF. CDR3 DNA sequence: TGTGCCAGCAGTCCCTCTCTGGGGACAGGAGGTTTCCCCCAGCATTTT. The variable domain in full, with the rest retrieved from reference TRBV28 and TRBJ1-5, is DVKVTQSSRYLVKRTGEKVFLECVQDMDHENMFWYRQDPGLGLRLIYFSYDVKMKEKGDIPEGYSVSREKKERFSLILESASTNQTSMYLCASSPSLGTGGFPQHFGDGTRLSIL.

This clone has just a few counts. The genes are TRBV5-4 and TRBJ1-5, with TRBD1 identical over 7 bases. The CDR3 is 17 residues long. With V trimmed by 2 bases and J by 1 base, 9 bases remained unmatched. Looked up from germline, CDR1 is SGHNT and CDR2 is YYREEE (reference sequence). This CDR3 is CASSLRWQGESNQPQHF. CDR3 in DNA: TGTGCCAGCAGCTTACGTTGGCAGGGGGAAAGCAATCAGCCCCAGCATTTT.

This sequence joins TRBV28 and TRBJ1-5; D may be TRBD1 (5 bases). The CDR3 contains 14 residues. Germline V lookup: CDR1 MDHEN, CDR2 SYDVKM. V lost 5 bases, J lost 6 bases, and 14 bases lay in between. The CDR3 nucleotides read TGTGCCAGCAGTCCAGCAGGGAAGGTTCAGCCCCAGCATTTT. Its protein product is CASSPAGKVQPQHF.

The chain joins TRBV5-1 to TRBJ2-2, with 7 bases identical to TRBD1. V shed 8 bases and J 4 bases; nucleotides not matched to a gene: 5. The CDR3 consists of 13 residues. Germline lookup yields CDR1 SGHRS and CDR2 YFSETQ. For the CDR3, the DNA is TGCGCCAGTACAGGGGTGATCACCGGGGAGCTGTTTTTT. Protein product: CASTGVITGELFF.

This chain connects TRBV29-1 to TRBJ1-1; D ambiguous. The ends were cut back, 8 bases at V and 4 bases at J, with 17 bases in the middle. Germline values: CDR1 SQVTM, CDR2 ANQGSEA. The CDR3 is 13 residues long. The CDR3 is CSLQIARGTEAFF. The CDR3 DNA follows: TGCAGCCTACAGATTGCGCGGGGCACTGAAGCTTTCTTT.

V is TRBV7-3 and J is TRBJ2-1; TRBD2 aligns across 12 bases. Germline V gene sequence: CDR1 SGHTA, CDR2 FQGTGA. The ends lost 0 bases at V and 7 bases at J; junction bases unmatched: 13. This CDR3 contains 19 residues. The DNA for the CDR3 is TGTGCCAGCAGCTTAACAGGTGGACTAGCGGGAAGGTTTGGGAATGAGCAGTTCTTC. Its protein is CASSLTGGLAGRFGNEQFF.

The rearrangement uses TRBV28 and TRBJ2-2, with D possibly being TRBD2 (5 bases). Trimming pared 6 bases from V and 5 bases from J, leaving 10 bases between. CDR1 is MDHEN, CDR2 SYDVKM, per germline. The CDR3 spans 13 residues. CDR3 protein: CASSTAVTGELFF. CDR3 sequence (DNA): TGTGCCAGCAGCACAGCGGTGACCGGGGAGCTGTTTTTT.

This clone was detected once. The CDR3 sequence: CASSYEGAGANVLTF. The CDR3 coding sequence is TGTGCCAGCAGTTACGAAGGGGCTGGGGCCAACGTCCTGACTTTC. This chain links TRBV6-5 with TRBJ2-6; D perhaps matches TRBD1 (5 bases). CDR1 and CDR2 from the germline V gene are MNHEY and SVGAGI. The CDR3 has 15 residues. V dropped 2 bases and J dropped 2 bases, with 7 bases sitting between them.

Concerning this clone: This same CDR3 is encoded by further DNA sequences in the sample. The chain's CDR3 is CASSVVAGSTDTQYF. CDR3 in DNA: TGTGCCAGCAGCGTGGTGGCAGGGAGCACAGATACGCAGTATTTT. This chain joins TRBV9 and TRBJ2-3, with TRBD1 as a possible D gene (5 bases). The germline CDR1 and CDR2 sequences are SGDLS and YYNGEE. This CDR3 comprises 15 residues. Deletions cut 2 bases from V and 0 bases from J, with 10 bases between.